These T cell receptor beta chains were read from a single sample in a study of vaccination and CD4 T cells after COVID-19. Each CDR3 protein gets one entry after TCRdb re-called the PCR reads with MiXCR. The repertoire consists of about 10,000 distinct CDR3 sequences, with approximately 60% occurring once and the leading ten covering around 29%. No cognate antigen is known for these TCRs. The sequencing sample was made of CD4+ T cells from blood, cultured in vitro. These receptors all come from a human donor who had recovered from COVID-19. Each CDR3 is given with its conserved first and last residue. Fields, in order: clone size, J gene, V gene, CDR3 length, D gene, CDR3 DNA, CDR3 protein. D genes are given only for firm matches. Not all rows give a size; the values are once, few, many and, for expanded clones, a class.

few | TRBJ2-7 | TRBV6-1 | 12 | NA | TGTGCCAGCAGTCGGCCCAGGGGCGAGCAGTACTTC | CASSRPRGEQYF
NA | TRBJ2-1 | TRBV27 | 13 | NA | TGTGCCAGCAGCAGACTGGGGCCTTTGGAGCAGTTCTTC | CASSRLGPLEQFF
NA | TRBJ2-1 | TRBV5-4 | 11 | NA | TGTGCCAGCAGCTTGACCAATGAGCAGTTCTTC | CASSLTNEQFF
NA | TRBJ1-2 | TRBV2 | 14 | TRBD1 | TGTGCCAGCCTCAAGGGTACAGGGGGGTCCGGCTACACCTTC | CASLKGTGGSGYTF
NA | TRBJ1-1 | TRBV7-2 | 13 | NA | TGTGCCAGCAGCTTTAGTATCCCTCGTGAAGCTTTCTTT | CASSFSIPREAFF
few | TRBJ1-2 | TRBV7-8 | 15 | TRBD1 | TGTGCCAGCAGCTTTAACAGGGGAGGAAGCTATGGCTACACCTTC | CASSFNRGGSYGYTF
NA | TRBJ2-7 | TRBV6-1 | 13 | TRBD1 | TGTGCCGGCCGACAGGGGGTTACCTACGAGCAGTACTTC | CAGRQGVTYEQYF
few | TRBJ1-2 | TRBV28 | 13 | NA | TGTGCCAGCAGTTTAAGCCCCAGGGAGGGCTACACCTTC | CASSLSPREGYTF
NA | TRBJ2-5 | TRBV7-9 | 15 | TRBD1 | TGTGCCAGCAGCTTAGCAGACAGGGGGAAGGAGACCCAGTACTTC | CASSLADRGKETQYF
NA | TRBJ1-5 | TRBV28 | 15 | NA | TGTGCCAGCAGTACCCTGTCGCGGGGGCTTTGGTCCCAGCATTTT | CASSTLSRGLWSQHF
NA | TRBJ1-4 | TRBV27 | 13 | NA | TGTGCCAGCCGGGACCCAGGGAATGAAAAACTGTTTTTT | CASRDPGNEKLFF